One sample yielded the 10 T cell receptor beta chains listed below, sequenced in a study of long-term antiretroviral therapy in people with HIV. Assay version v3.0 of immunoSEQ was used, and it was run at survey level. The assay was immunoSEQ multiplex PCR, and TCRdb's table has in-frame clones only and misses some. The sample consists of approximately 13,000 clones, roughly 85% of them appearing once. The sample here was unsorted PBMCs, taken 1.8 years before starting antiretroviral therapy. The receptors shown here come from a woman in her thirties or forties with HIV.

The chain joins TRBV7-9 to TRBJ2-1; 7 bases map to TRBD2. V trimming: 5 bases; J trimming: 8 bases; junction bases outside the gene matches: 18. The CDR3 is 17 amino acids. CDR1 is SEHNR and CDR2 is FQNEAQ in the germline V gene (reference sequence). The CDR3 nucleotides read TGTGCCAGCAGCCCGGGGGGTTGGATGGGAATGATCTATGAGCAGTTCTTC. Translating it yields CASSPGGWMGMIYEQFF.

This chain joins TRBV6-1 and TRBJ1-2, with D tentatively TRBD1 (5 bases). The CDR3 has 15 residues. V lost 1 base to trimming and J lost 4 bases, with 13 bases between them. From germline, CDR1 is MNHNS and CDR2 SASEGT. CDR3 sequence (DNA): TGTGCCAGCAGTGAAGAAGGGGTTGTAGGCTATGGCTACACCTTC. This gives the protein CASSEEGVVGYGYTF.

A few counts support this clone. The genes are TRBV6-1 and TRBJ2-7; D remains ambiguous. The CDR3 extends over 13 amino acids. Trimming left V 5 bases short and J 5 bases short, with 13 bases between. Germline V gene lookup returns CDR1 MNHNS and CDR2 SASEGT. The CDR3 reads CASSQPPADEQYF. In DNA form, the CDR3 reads TGTGCCAGCAGTCAACCGCCCGCCGACGAGCAGTACTTC.

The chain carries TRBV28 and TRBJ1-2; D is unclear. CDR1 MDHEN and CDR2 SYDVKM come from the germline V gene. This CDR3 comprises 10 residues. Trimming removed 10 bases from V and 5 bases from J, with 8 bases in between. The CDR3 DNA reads TGTGCCATAGAGGATTATGGCTACACCTTC. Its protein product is CAIEDYGYTF.

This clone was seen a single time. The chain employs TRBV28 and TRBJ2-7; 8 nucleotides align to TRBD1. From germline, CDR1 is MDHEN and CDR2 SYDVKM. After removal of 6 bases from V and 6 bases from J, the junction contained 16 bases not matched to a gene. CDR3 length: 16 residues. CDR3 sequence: CASRPAQGVIGIEQYF. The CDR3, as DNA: TGTGCCAGCAGACCGGCACAGGGGGTGATTGGGATCGAGCAGTACTTC.

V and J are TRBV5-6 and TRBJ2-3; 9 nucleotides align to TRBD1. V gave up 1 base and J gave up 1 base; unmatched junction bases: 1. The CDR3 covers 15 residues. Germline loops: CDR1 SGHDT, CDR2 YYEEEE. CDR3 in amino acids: CASSLRQGGTDTQYF. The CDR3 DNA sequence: TGTGCCAGCAGCTTGAGACAGGGGGGCACAGATACGCAGTATTTT.

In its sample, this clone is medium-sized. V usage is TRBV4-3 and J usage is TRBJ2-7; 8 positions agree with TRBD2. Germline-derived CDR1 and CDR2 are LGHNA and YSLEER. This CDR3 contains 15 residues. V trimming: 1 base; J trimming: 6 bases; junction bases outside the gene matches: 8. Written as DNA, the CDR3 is TGCGCCAGCAGCCAAGCATTGCGGGAGGTTGCCGAGCAGTACTTC. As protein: CASSQALREVAEQYF.

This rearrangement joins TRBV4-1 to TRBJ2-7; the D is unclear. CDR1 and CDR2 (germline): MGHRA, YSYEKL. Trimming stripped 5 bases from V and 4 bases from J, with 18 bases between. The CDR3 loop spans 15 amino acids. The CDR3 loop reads CASSTSGPPGYEQYF. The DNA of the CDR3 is TGCGCCAGCAGCACTTCTGGACCGCCAGGTTACGAGCAGTACTTC.

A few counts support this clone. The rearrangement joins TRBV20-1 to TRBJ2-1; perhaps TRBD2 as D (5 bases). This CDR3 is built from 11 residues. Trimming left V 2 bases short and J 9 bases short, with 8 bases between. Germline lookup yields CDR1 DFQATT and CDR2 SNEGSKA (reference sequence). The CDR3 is CSARSGSEQFF. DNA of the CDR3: TGCAGTGCTAGATCTGGGAGTGAGCAGTTCTTC.

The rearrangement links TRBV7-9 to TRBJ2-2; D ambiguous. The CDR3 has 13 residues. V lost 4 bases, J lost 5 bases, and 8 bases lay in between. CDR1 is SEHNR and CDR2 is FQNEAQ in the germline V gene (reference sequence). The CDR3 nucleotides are TGTGCCAGCAGCTATGATAATACCGGGGAGCTGTTTTTT. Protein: CASSYDNTGELFF.